This T cell receptor (beta chain) derives from a study of blood T cell repertoires in COVID-19. Study-wide background: Nucleic acid was either cDNA or gDNA, and it came from T cells, B-cell-depleted T cells, or PBMCs.

From germline, CDR1 is MGHRA and CDR2 YSYEKL. The length of the CDR3 is 16 residues. V dropped 1 base and J dropped 8 bases, with 20 bases sitting between them. Authors' data handling: Reference gene primer amplification in the assay estimated nucleated cell counts. Produced via immunoSEQ multiplex PCR; TCRdb's table is partial and in-frame only. V and J calls and clone size are those listed in that table; D and trimming were worked out from the DNA. The profile shows about 400,000 clones, more than 85% of them singletons. The sequenced sample was peripheral blood. The receptor's source is a woman aged 25 to 45 with acute or convalescent COVID-19. The chain has TRBV4-1 and TRBJ1-1, with D possibly matching TRBD1 (5 bases). The CDR3 nucleotides are TGCGCCAGCAGCCAAGCTCCGGGACTTTTTCTGTCGGAAGCTTTCTTT. Translated: CASSQAPGLFLSEAFF.